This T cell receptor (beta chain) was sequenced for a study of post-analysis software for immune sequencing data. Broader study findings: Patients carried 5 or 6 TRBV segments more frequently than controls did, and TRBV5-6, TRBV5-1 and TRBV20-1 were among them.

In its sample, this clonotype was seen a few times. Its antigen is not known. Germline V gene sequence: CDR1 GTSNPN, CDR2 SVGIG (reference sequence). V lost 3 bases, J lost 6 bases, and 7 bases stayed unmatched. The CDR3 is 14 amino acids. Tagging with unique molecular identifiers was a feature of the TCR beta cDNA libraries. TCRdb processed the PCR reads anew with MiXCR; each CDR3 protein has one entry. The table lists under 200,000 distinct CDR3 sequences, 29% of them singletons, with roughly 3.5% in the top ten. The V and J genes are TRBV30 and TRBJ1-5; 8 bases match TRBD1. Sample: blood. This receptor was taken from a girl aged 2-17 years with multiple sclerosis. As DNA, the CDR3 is TGTGCCTGGAGCCCCGGACAGGGCCGTCAGCCCCAGCATTTT. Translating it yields CAWSPGQGRQPQHF.